This entry lists 9 T cell receptor beta chains sequenced from one sample in a study of OX40 agonist ivuxolimab in advanced cancers. Only in-frame clones appear in the TCRdb table, and some are missing; sequencing was by immunoSEQ multiplex PCR. This sample yields fewer than 75,000 clones, of which roughly 86% are seen a single time; about 2.7% belongs to the top ten. Sequenced here: CD4+ or CD8+ T cells sorted from blood, sampled in a trial of the OX40 agonist ivuxolimab. These receptor sequences come from an adult with an advanced solid tumor such as melanoma, head and neck, liver or kidney cancer.

There are a few counts of this clone. CDR3 protein: CASSPVPFRVAGGINEQFF. The CDR3 DNA sequence: TGTGCCAGTAGTCCGGTCCCCTTCAGGGTAGCGGGAGGTATAAATGAGCAGTTCTTC. V usage is TRBV19 and J usage is TRBJ2-1; TRBD2 matches at 10 bases. The CDR3 loop spans 19 amino acids. V shed 5 bases, J shed 7 bases, and the junction held 20 bases outside the gene matches. Germline V gene lookup returns CDR1 LNHDA and CDR2 SQIVND (reference sequence).

The chain links TRBV18 to TRBJ1-2; 11 bases fit TRBD1. This CDR3 comprises 19 residues. Looked up from germline, CDR1 is KGHSH and CDR2 is LQKENI. Germline trimming cut 6 bases from V and 5 bases from J; bases unmatched to any gene: 20. The CDR3 DNA reads as TGTGCCAGCTCTCACCGTGGCCGGGACAGGGGGGCGAGTCCGTATGGCTACACCTTC. The encoded protein is CASSHRGRDRGASPYGYTF.

This clone was picked up a small number of times. Other DNA sequences in this sample translate to the same CDR3. The chain couples TRBV7-2 to TRBJ2-5; D gene unclear. The V and J ends lost 0 bases and 5 bases respectively, with 13 bases between them. CDR1 is SGHTA and CDR2 is FQGNSA in the germline V gene. The CDR3 is 15 residues long. This chain's CDR3 is CASSLATAHSETQYF. CDR3 nucleotides: TGTGCCAGCAGCTTAGCTACGGCGCATTCGGAGACCCAGTACTTC.

The V call is TRBV2, the J call TRBJ2-7; no clear D. Germline V gene sequence: CDR1 SNHLY, CDR2 FYNNEI. Trimming removed 6 bases from V and 3 bases from J, with 15 bases in between. CDR3 length: 14 amino acids. CDR3 sequence: CASRENHPGYEQYF. The CDR3 DNA is TGTGCCAGCAGGGAAAACCACCCAGGCTACGAGCAGTACTTC. Full variable domain (missing parts from reference TRBV2 and TRBJ2-7): EPEVTQTPSHQVTQMGQEVILRCVPISNHLYFYWYRQILGQKVEFLVSFYNNEISEKSEIFDDQFSVERPDGSNFTLKIRSTKLEDSAMYFCASRENHPGYEQYFGPGTRLTVT.

The genes are TRBV5-1 and TRBJ2-1, with 10 bases matching TRBD2. Per the germline V gene, CDR1 is SGHRS and CDR2 is YFSETQ. The J segment lost 7 bases and the V segment lost 3 bases, leaving 13 bases of the junction unmatched. The CDR3 sequence is 17 residues long. Here the CDR3 DNA reads TGCGCCAGCAGCTATCTCGCAGCGGGAGGGTCTGTGAATGAGCAGTTCTTC. Encoded protein: CASSYLAAGGSVNEQFF.

The J gene is TRBJ2-7, the V gene TRBV12-5; D might be TRBD1 (6 bases). V was clipped by 5 bases and J by 0 bases, with 11 bases between them. Per the germline V gene, CDR1 is LGHNT and CDR2 is FRNRAP. The CDR3 sequence is 14 residues long. This CDR3 reads CASGDGQNSYEQYF. The CDR3, as DNA: TGTGCTAGTGGTGACGGACAGAACTCCTACGAGCAGTACTTC.

The chain recombines TRBV28 with TRBJ1-4; 8 positions match TRBD1. Per germline, CDR1 MDHEN and CDR2 SYDVKM. Trimming cost V 6 bases and J 8 bases; bases outside gene matches: 2. The CDR3 sequence is 12 residues long. CDR3 amino acids: CASRTGGEKLFF. The CDR3 DNA reads TGTGCCAGCAGAACAGGGGGGGAAAAACTGTTTTTT.

V gene TRBV4-1 combines with J gene TRBJ1-1; D gene uncertain. Between the trimmed V and J ends, which lost 4 bases and 3 bases, there was a span of 9 bases. In germline, CDR1 is MGHRA, CDR2 YSYEKL. The CDR3 covers 13 residues. For the CDR3, the DNA is TGCGCCAGCAGCCCGAGAGGTGACACTGAAGCTTTCTTT. Protein product: CASSPRGDTEAFF.

The rearrangement joins TRBV20-1 to TRBJ1-4; D call uncertain. Trimming took 3 bases from V and 5 from J, leaving 4 bases between them. Germline loops: CDR1 DFQATT, CDR2 SNEGSKA (reference sequence). This CDR3 is 11 amino acids long. The CDR3 sequence is CSASRNEKLFF. In nucleotides, the CDR3 is TGCAGTGCTAGCAGAAATGAAAAACTGTTTTTT.